The sequence of this TCR beta chain was determined in a study of PD-1 blockade in classical Hodgkin lymphoma. Looking at the study overall: Patients were dosed intravenously with nivolumab at 3 mg/kg every 2 weeks.

Every single patient, without exception, relapsed after autologous stem cell transplantation, and brentuximab vedotin exposure varied. The method was immunoSEQ multiplex PCR; TCRdb's version includes in-frame clones alone and lacks a portion of them. The table has about 86,000 clones, approximately 91% seen once. This specimen was peripheral blood mononuclear cells (PBMCs), taken at baseline. The TCR sequence derives from a human donor with classical Hodgkin lymphoma.

CDR3 sequence reads: CASSIGTSGRVYNEQFF. CDR3 bases: TGTGCCAGTAGTATAGGGACTAGCGGGAGGGTATACAATGAGCAGTTCTTC. V is TRBV19 and J is TRBJ2-1; 15 bases align to TRBD2. CDR3 length: 17 residues. V lost 1 base and J lost 4; bases outside the gene matches: 2. The germline gives CDR1 LNHDA, CDR2 SQIVND (reference sequence).